These 8 T cell receptor beta chains came from one sample sequenced in a study of T cell responses to AZD1222 COVID-19 vaccine. Data came from immunoSEQ multiplex PCR; TCRdb stores just in-frame clones and leaves some out. The sample has roughly 120,000 clones, approximately 90% seen once. The sample was peripheral blood, taken 28 days after the second AZD1222 dose. Receptor source: an adult who received the AZD1222 COVID-19 vaccine.

The gene calls are TRBV19 and TRBJ1-2; D gene ambiguous. Trimming shortened V by 6 bases and J by 0 bases, and 8 bases separated the two germline ends. CDR1 LNHDA and CDR2 SQIVND come from the germline V gene (reference sequence). The CDR3 is 13 residues long. CDR3 protein: CASSPDTNYGYTF. The CDR3 DNA sequence: TGTGCCAGTAGCCCAGACACTAACTATGGCTACACCTTC.

The rearrangement links TRBV28 to TRBJ2-4; D might be TRBD1 (5 bases). From germline, CDR1 is MDHEN and CDR2 SYDVKM. The CDR3 extends over 13 amino acids. The V and J ends lost 3 bases and 5 bases respectively, with 8 bases between them. The CDR3 DNA sequence: TGTGCCAGCAGTTTGGGCAGGGAAAACATTCAGTACTTC. Translated: CASSLGRENIQYF.

The chain carries TRBV19 and TRBJ2-3; TRBD2 matches 8 bases. The CDR3 extends over 18 amino acids. Germline assignment: CDR1 LNHDA and CDR2 SQIVND (reference sequence). V dropped 7 bases and J dropped 0; count of bases not matched to a gene: 15. Here the CDR3 reads CASTKSGLADTSTDTQYF. The CDR3 coding sequence is TGTGCCAGTACCAAAAGTGGACTAGCAGATACTAGCACAGATACGCAGTATTTT.

The chain uses TRBV20-1 and TRBJ2-7; TRBD2 agrees at 7 bases. The CDR3 totals 15 residues. With 3 bases clipped from V and 2 bases from J, the junction kept 10 bases outside the gene matches. Per the germline V gene, CDR1 is DFQATT and CDR2 is SNEGSKA (reference sequence). DNA of the CDR3: TGCAGTGCTAGTAAGGCGGGAGCTGTTCCCTACGAGCAGTACTTC. The encoded protein is CSASKAGAVPYEQYF.

By share, this clone ranks as medium-sized. This chain uses TRBV2 with TRBJ2-5; no definite D call. The V end was cut by 4 bases, the J end by 0 bases, with 3 bases between. CDR3 length: 12 amino acids. The germline gives CDR1 SNHLY, CDR2 FYNNEI. The DNA of the CDR3 is TGTGCCAGCAGTGGGTACCAAGAGACCCAGTACTTC. Amino acid sequence: CASSGYQETQYF. Together with reference TRBV2 and TRBJ2-5, the CDR3 gives the full variable domain: EPEVTQTPSHQVTQMGQEVILRCVPISNHLYFYWYRQILGQKVEFLVSFYNNEISEKSEIFDDQFSVERPDGSNFTLKIRSTKLEDSAMYFCASSGYQETQYFGPGTRLLVL.

The V gene is TRBV7-8, the J gene TRBJ1-6; the D is unclear. CDR3 length equals 14 residues. Trimming took 1 base from V and 4 from J, leaving 5 bases between them. From germline, CDR1 is SGHVS and CDR2 FQNEAQ. The CDR3, as DNA: TGTGCCAGCAGCTTAGATGTGTATAATTCACCCCTCCACTTT. This gives the protein CASSLDVYNSPLHF.

J is TRBJ1-1 and V is TRBV4-1; 10 nucleotides align to TRBD1. The CDR3 runs 16 residues. Germline trimming cut 6 bases from V and 4 bases from J; bases unmatched to any gene: 11. The V gene's germline CDR1 is MGHRA and CDR2 YSYEKL. Here the CDR3 DNA reads TGCGCCAGCAGGACAAGACAGGGGGCGCCGGGCACTGAAGCTTTCTTT. It codes for CASRTRQGAPGTEAFF.

The chain couples TRBV11-3 to TRBJ2-1; 7 nucleotides agree with TRBD2. CDR3 length equals 14 residues. Germline V gives CDR1 SGHNT, CDR2 YENEEA. V trimming: 2 bases; J trimming: 2 bases; junction bases outside the gene matches: 0. This CDR3 is CASSLTSAYNEQFF. In DNA form, the CDR3 reads TGTGCCAGCAGCTTAACTAGCGCCTACAATGAGCAGTTCTTC.